This entry concerns a single T cell receptor (beta chain). The CDR3 length is 14 residues. V was pared by 0 bases and J by 0 bases, with 7 bases between. The germline V gene encodes CDR1 SGHRS and CDR2 YFSETQ. This sample was taken from a study of T cell changes during pregnancy in multiple sclerosis. Libraries were prepared by immunoSEQ multiplex PCR; TCRdb keeps only in-frame clonotypes and omits some of them. Of about 80,000 clones in the sample, roughly 94% are singletons; the top ten hold approximately 1.5%. The clonotype was recovered from a female donor with multiple sclerosis, enrolled in a pregnancy study. The source was peripheral blood, collected before pregnancy. The J gene is TRBJ2-7, the V gene TRBV5-1; possibly TRBD2 for D (6 bases). CDR3 nucleotide sequence: TGCGCCAGCAGCTTGGGCGGGGCCTCCTACGAGCAGTACTTC. Its translation is CASSLGGASYEQYF.